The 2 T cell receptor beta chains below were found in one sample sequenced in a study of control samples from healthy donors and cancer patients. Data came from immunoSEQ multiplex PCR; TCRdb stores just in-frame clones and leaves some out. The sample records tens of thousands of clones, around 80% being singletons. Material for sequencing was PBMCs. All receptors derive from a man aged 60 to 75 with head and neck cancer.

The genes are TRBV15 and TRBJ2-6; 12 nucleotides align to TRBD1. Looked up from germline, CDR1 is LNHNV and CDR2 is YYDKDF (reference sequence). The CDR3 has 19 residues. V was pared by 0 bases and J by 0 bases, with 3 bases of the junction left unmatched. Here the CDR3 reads CATSRDGTGGGSGANVLTF. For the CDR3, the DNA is TGTGCCACCAGCAGAGATGGGACAGGGGGCGGCTCTGGGGCCAACGTCCTGACTTTC.

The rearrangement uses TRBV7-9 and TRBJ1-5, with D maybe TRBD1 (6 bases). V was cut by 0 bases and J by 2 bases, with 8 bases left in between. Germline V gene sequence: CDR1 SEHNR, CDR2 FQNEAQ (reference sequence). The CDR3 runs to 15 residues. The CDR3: CASSLAGGGNQPQHF. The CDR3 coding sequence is TGTGCCAGCAGCTTAGCAGGGGGTGGCAATCAGCCCCAGCATTTT.